What follows describes a single T cell receptor beta chain. The specificity of this receptor is unknown. No quality values exist for individual bases; no much larger clone is one base distant. In the paper's terms, the time point label means: baseline before first vaccination. The vaccinee samples were drawn from two UK trials, COV001 and COV002, one of which was a single-blind randomized controlled phase 2/3 trial testing AZD1222 (ChAdOx1 nCoV-19) in healthy adults. Trial participant PBMC samples were collected at day 0 and day 28 after the second dose for TCRbeta chain sequencing. The data derive from a study of T cell responses to AZD1222 COVID-19 vaccine (dated by TCRdb to the early 2020s). Concerning the study at large: AZD1222 recipients with second doses at about 4 weeks or about 12 weeks were pooled, because spike-specific TCR depth and breadth did not differ between schedules. Trial participants were enrolled into age subgroups of 18-55, 56-69 and 70-plus years, which contained about 150, 27 and 61 TCR-sequenced participants, respectively. A total of over 230 trial participants underwent TCR sequencing, of whom some 210 received two doses of AZD1222 and 26 received two doses of the MenACWY control vaccine.

The study at large found these results: In the small 56-69-year group, the increase in depth fell short of significance, most likely because of low power. Most participants were white British and females outnumbered males, and the authors suggested that clonal diversity may have been underestimated. Because no day 14 peak-response samples were available, the repertoires could be characterized only after the peak T cell response. CD4 TCRs associated with the vaccine covered the entire spike protein, and the dominant responses were in regions 160-218 and 743-854. Conclusions about previously exposed vaccinees are limited, since just a handful of AZD1222 recipients were seropositive for SARS-CoV-2 at baseline. Epitopes outside the regions mutated in the B.1.351 and B.1.1.7 variants were reportedly recognized by nearly half of the unique spike-specific TCRs. After two AZD1222 doses, both the breadth and the depth of spike-specific TCRs were significantly higher than at day 0 and than in MenACWY recipients.

There are 14 amino acids in the CDR3, from cysteine to phenylalanine inclusive. Only CDR3 DNA remains: 42 bases, in frame from the first base. The trim is 4 bases for V and 1 base for J, with a gap of 11 bases between the germline ends. The germline V gene encodes CDR1 SGHKS and CDR2 YYEKEE (reference sequence). The CDR3 regions of human TCRbeta chains were analyzed by immunosequencing. Concerning the study's data processing: TCRs in the repertoires were compared against a reference library of SARS-CoV-2-specific TCRs that had been generated with the MIRA antigen-specificity platform. Breadth was defined as the fraction of unique TCRs that were SARS-CoV-2-associated. Depth was defined as the fraction of total T cells that were SARS-CoV-2-associated. Using the MIRA data, every spike-specific TCR was mapped to the spike region that the TCR reacted to and assigned to either a CD4 or a CD8 class. Log10-transformed breadth and depth values were compared by one-way ANOVA with Sidak's multiple comparisons tests. Sourced from immuneACCESS, this table was stored by TCRdb with only in-frame sequences that have V and J called. A share of the clones is absent; for the studies checked, an unresolved V gene accounts for under half, and the remainder has no known explanation. The D gene and trimming were derived from the DNA, and the V and J assignments and clone size from that table. This sample comprises under 200,000 clones, 94% of them detected only once. The ten largest clones represent about 0.64% of the sample.

Sample: peripheral blood, taken on day 0 of AZD1222 vaccination. The sequence joins TRBV5-5 to TRBJ1-2, and possibly TRBD1, on 6 matching bases. The source is an adult in good health. The CDR3 region reads CASSLGQINYGYTF. In nucleotides, the sequence is TGTGCCAGCAGCCTAGGACAGATTAACTATGGCTACACCTTC.